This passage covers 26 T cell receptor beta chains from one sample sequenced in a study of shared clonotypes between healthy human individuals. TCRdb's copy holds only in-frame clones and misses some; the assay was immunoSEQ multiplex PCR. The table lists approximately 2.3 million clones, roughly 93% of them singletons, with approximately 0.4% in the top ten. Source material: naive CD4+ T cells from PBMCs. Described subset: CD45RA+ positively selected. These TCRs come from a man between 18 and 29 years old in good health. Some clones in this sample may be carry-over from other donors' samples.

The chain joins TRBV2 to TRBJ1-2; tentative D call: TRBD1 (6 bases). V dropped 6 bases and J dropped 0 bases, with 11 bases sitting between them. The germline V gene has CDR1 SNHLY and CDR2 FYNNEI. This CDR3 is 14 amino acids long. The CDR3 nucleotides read TGTGCCAGCAGCGCCGGGACACCTAACTATGGCTACACCTTC. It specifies CASSAGTPNYGYTF.

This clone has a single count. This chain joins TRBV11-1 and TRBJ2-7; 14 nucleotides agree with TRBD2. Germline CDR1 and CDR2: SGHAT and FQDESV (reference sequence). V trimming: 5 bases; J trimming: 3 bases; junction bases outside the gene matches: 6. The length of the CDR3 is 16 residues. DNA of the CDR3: TGTGCCAGCAGCCAAGGACTAGCGGGAGGTCTCTACGAGCAGTACTTC. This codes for CASSQGLAGGLYEQYF.

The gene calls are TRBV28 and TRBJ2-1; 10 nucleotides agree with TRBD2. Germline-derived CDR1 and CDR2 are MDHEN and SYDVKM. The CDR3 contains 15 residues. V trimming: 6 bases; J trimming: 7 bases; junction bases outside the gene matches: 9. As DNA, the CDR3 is TGTGCCAGCAGCACGATAGCGGGAGGAGGTAATGAGCAGTTCTTC. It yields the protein CASSTIAGGGNEQFF. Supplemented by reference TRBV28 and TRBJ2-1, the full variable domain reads DVKVTQSSRYLVKRTGEKVFLECVQDMDHENMFWYRQDPGLGLRLIYFSYDVKMKEKGDIPEGYSVSREKKERFSLILESASTNQTSMYLCASSTIAGGGNEQFFGPGTRLTVL.

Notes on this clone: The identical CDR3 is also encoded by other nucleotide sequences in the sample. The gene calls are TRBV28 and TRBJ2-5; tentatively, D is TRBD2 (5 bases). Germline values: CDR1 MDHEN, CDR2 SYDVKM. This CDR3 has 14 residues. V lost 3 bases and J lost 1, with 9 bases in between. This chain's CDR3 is CASSFSRGQETQYF. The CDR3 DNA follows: TGTGCCAGCAGTTTCTCCCGGGGCCAAGAGACCCAGTACTTC. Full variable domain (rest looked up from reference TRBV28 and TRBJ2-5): DVKVTQSSRYLVKRTGEKVFLECVQDMDHENMFWYRQDPGLGLRLIYFSYDVKMKEKGDIPEGYSVSREKKERFSLILESASTNQTSMYLCASSFSRGQETQYFGPGTRLLVL.

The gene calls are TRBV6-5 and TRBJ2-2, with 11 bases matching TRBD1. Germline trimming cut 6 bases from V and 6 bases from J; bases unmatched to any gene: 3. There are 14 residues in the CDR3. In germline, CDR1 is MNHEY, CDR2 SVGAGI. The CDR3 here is CASRMDRGPGELFF. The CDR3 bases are TGTGCCAGCAGGATGGACAGGGGGCCCGGGGAGCTGTTTTTT.

CDR3 loop: CASSKLPTGLSEAFF. CDR3 in DNA: TGCGCCAGCAGTAAACTCCCGACAGGGTTGAGTGAAGCTTTCTTT. This rearrangement joins TRBV10-2 to TRBJ1-1; 7 bases map to TRBD1. Germline loops: CDR1 WSHSY, CDR2 SAAADI. With 5 bases clipped from V and 7 bases from J, the junction kept 13 bases outside the gene matches. The CDR3 has 15 amino acids.

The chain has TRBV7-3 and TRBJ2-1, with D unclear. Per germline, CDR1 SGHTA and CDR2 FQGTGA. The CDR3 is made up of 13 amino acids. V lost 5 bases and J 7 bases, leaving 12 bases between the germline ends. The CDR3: CASSIGVVNEQFF. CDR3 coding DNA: TGTGCCAGCAGCATCGGAGTAGTAAATGAGCAGTTCTTC.

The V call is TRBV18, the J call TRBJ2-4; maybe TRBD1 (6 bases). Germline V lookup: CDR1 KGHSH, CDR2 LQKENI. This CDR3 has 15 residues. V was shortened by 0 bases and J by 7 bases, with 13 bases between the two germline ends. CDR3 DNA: TGTGCCAGCTCACCACCTGAACAGGGTGGGAACATTCAGTACTTC. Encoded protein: CASSPPEQGGNIQYF.

CDR3 amino acids: CASIEGLAGGNEQFF. In nucleotides, the CDR3 is TGCGCCAGCATTGAAGGACTAGCGGGAGGCAATGAGCAGTTCTTC. The V call is TRBV5-1, the J call TRBJ2-1, with TRBD2 matching over 14 bases. Trimming at V came to 6 bases and at J to 6 bases, leaving 5 bases not matched to a gene. Germline V gene lookup returns CDR1 SGHRS and CDR2 YFSETQ. The CDR3 is made up of 15 amino acids. Looking up the rest from reference TRBV5-1 and TRBJ2-1 gives the full variable domain: KAGVTQTPRYLIKTRGQQVTLSCSPISGHRSVSWYQQTPGQGLQFLFEYFSETQRNKGNFPGRFSGRQFSNSRSEMNVSTLELGDSALYLCASIEGLAGGNEQFFGPGTRLTVL.

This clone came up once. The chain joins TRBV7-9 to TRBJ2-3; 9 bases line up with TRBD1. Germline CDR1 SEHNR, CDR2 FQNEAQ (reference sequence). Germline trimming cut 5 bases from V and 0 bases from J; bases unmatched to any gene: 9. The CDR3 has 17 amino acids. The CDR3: CASSLQGTGRSTDTQYF. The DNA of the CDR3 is TGTGCCAGCAGCCTGCAAGGGACAGGGAGGAGCACAGATACGCAGTATTTT.

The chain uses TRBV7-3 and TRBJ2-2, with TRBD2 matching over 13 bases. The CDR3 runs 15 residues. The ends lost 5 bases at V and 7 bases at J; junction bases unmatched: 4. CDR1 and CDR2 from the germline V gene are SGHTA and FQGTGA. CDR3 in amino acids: CASSRTSGSSGELFF. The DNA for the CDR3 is TGTGCCAGCAGCCGGACTAGCGGGAGTAGCGGGGAGCTGTTTTTT.

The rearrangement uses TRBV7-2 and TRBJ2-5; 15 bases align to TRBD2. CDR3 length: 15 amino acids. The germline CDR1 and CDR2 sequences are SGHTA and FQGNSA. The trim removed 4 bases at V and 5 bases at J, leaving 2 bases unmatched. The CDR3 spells CASSSGTSGRETQYF. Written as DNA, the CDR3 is TGTGCCAGCAGCTCCGGGACTAGCGGGAGGGAGACCCAGTACTTC.

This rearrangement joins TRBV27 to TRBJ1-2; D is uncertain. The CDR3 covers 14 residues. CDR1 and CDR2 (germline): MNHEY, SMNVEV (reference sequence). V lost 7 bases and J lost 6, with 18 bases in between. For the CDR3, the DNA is TGTGCCAGCACCCCCCTGGCGAGCCCCAATGGCTACACCTTC. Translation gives CASTPLASPNGYTF.

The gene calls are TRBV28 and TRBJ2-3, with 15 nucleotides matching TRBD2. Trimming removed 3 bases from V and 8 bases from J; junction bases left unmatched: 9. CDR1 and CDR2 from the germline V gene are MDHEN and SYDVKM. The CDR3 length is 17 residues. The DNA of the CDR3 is TGTGCCAGCAGTTTTGGACTAGCGGGAGGGCCCGTTGGTACGCAGTATTTT. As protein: CASSFGLAGGPVGTQYF. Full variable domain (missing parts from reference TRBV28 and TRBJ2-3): DVKVTQSSRYLVKRTGEKVFLECVQDMDHENMFWYRQDPGLGLRLIYFSYDVKMKEKGDIPEGYSVSREKKERFSLILESASTNQTSMYLCASSFGLAGGPVGTQYFGPGTRLTVL.

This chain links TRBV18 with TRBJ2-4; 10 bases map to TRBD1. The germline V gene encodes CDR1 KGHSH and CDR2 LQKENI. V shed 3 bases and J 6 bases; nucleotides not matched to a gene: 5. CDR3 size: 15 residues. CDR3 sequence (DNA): TGTGCCAGCTCACCCGACAGGGGGCGCGGAAACATTCAGTACTTC. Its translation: CASSPDRGRGNIQYF.

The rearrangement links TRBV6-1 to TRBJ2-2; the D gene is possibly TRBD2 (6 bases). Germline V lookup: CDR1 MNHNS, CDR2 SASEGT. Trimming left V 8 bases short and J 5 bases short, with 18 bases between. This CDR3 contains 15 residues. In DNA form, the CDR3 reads TGTGCCAGCGGGATTCGCGGGGCACAGACCGGGGAGCTGTTTTTT. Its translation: CASGIRGAQTGELFF.

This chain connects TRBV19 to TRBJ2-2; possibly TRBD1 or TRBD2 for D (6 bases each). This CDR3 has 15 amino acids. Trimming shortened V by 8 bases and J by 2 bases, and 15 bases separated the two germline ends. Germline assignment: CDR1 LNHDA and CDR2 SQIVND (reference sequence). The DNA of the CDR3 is TGTGCCAGTGCCCTCCGGGGGACAAACACCGGGGAGCTGTTTTTT. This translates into CASALRGTNTGELFF.

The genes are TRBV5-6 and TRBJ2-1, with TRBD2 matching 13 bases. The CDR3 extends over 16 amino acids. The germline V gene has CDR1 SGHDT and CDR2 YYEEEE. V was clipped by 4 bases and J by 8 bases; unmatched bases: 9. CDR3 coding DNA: TGTGCCAGCAGCCCAACCCGACTAGCGGGAGGATATGAGCAGTTCTTC. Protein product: CASSPTRLAGGYEQFF.

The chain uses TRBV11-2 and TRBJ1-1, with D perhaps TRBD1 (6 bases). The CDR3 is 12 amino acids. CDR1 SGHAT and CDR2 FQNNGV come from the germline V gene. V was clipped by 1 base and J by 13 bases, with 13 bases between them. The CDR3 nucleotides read TGTGCCAGCAGCTTAGGATACAGGGAGGTTTTCTTT. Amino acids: CASSLGYREVFF.

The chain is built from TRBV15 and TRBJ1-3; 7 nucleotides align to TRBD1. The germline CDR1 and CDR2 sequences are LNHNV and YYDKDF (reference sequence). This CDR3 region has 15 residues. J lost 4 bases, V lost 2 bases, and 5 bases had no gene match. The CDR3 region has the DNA TGTGCCACCAGCAGAACAGGGGCTACAGGAAACACCATATATTTT. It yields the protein CATSRTGATGNTIYF.

CDR3 amino acids: CSGRSGGGDTQYF. CDR3 DNA: TGCAGCGGACGCTCTGGCGGTGGTGATACGCAGTATTTT. The rearrangement joins TRBV29-1 to TRBJ2-3; D not resolved. This CDR3 has 13 residues. V lost 7 bases to trimming and J lost 6 bases, with 17 bases between them. Germline V gene data show CDR1 as SQVTM and CDR2 as ANQGSEA.

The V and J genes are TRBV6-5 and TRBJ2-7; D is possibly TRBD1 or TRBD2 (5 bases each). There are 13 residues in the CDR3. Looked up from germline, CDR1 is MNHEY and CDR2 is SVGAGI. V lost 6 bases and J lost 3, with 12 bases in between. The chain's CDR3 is CASRARGHYEQYF. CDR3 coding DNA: TGTGCCAGCAGGGCCCGGGGCCACTACGAGCAGTACTTC.

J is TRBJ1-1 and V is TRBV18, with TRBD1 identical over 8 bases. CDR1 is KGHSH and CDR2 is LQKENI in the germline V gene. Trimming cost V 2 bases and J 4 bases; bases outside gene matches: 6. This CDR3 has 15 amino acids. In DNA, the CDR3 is TGTGCCAGCTCACCAACATTTCAGGGGGCCACTGAAGCTTTCTTT. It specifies CASSPTFQGATEAFF.

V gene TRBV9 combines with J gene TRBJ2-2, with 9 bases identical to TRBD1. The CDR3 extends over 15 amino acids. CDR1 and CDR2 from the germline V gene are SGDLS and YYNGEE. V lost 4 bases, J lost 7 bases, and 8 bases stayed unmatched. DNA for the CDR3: TGTGCCAGCAGCCCCAGACAGGGGGGAGGCGGGGAGCTGTTTTTT. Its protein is CASSPRQGGGGELFF.

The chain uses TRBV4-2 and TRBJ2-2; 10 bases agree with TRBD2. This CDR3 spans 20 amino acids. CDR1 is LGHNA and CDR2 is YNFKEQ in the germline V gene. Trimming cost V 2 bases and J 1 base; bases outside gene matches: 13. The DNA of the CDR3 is TGTGCCAGCAGCCAAATCCTACCGTTTCAGCGGGAGGGGAACACCGGGGAGCTGTTTTTT. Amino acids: CASSQILPFQREGNTGELFF.

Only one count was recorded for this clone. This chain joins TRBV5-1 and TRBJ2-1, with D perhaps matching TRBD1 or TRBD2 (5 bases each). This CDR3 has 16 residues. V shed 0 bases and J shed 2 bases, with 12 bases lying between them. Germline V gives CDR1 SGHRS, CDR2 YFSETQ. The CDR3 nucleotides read TGCGCCAGCAGCTTGGCCCCCCAGGGACCCTACAATGAGCAGTTCTTC. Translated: CASSLAPQGPYNEQFF.